Shown below are 18 T cell receptor beta chains from a single sample sequenced in a study of circulating and synovial CD4+ cells in juvenile arthritis. Measured with immunoSEQ multiplex PCR; TCRdb has only the in-frame clones, and not every one. The sample records about 36,000 clones, approximately 94% being singletons. The sequencing input was CD4+ T cells from blood. The receptors stem from a human donor with juvenile idiopathic arthritis.

The V call is TRBV9, the J call TRBJ2-7, with 11 bases identical to TRBD1. The CDR3 extends over 15 amino acids. With 0 bases clipped from V and 6 bases from J, the junction kept 5 bases outside the gene matches. In germline, CDR1 is SGDLS, CDR2 YYNGEE. CDR3 bases: TGTGCCAGCAGCGTAGCTCCGGGACAGGGGGGCGAGCAGTACTTC. This translates into CASSVAPGQGGEQYF.

V gene TRBV7-8 combines with J gene TRBJ1-5, with D perhaps TRBD1 (5 bases). This CDR3 has 17 residues. The germline V and J ends were trimmed by 5 bases and 3 bases, with 20 bases remaining between them. In germline, CDR1 is SGHVS, CDR2 FQNEAQ. In DNA form, the CDR3 reads TGTGCCAGCAGCCTAAACAACCGGGGGGTTTCCAATCAGCCCCAGCATTTT. Its translation is CASSLNNRGVSNQPQHF.

The chain's CDR3 is CASSQVIRGEQYF. The CDR3 DNA follows: TGCGCCAGCAGCCAAGTTATCCGAGGGGAGCAGTACTTC. The chain has TRBV4-3 and TRBJ2-7, with D possibly TRBD2 on 5 matching bases. This CDR3 is built from 13 residues. Trimming cost V 1 base and J 7 bases, with 11 bases left between them. Germline assignment: CDR1 LGHNA and CDR2 YSLEER.

On this clone: A junction end diverges from the germline sequence, so it may reflect a read error. Other nucleotide sequences in the sample specify the same CDR3. The chain employs TRBV25-1 and TRBJ1-6, with a weak D call TRBD1 (6 bases). Germline V gene lookup returns CDR1 MGHDK and CDR2 SYGVNS. This CDR3 is built from 17 residues. The CDR3 DNA sequence: TGTGCCAGCAGTGAATGGGGCAGGGGAACCTATAATTCCCCCCTCCACTTT. Residues: CASSEWGRGTYNSPLHF.

As concerns this clone: A junction boundary mismatches the germline segment, possibly from a read error. The rearrangement joins TRBV7-7 to TRBJ2-2; D may be TRBD2 (5 bases). Germline values: CDR1 SSHAT, CDR2 FNYEAQ (reference sequence). CDR3 length: 16 amino acids. The CDR3 DNA reads TGTGCTAGCAGCTTAGCAGCGGCCAGCCTCACCGGGGAGCTGTTTTTT. As protein: CASSLAAASLTGELFF.

The chain joins TRBV6-1 to TRBJ2-7; D is unclear. The CDR3 has 13 amino acids. Germline CDR1 reads MNHNS; CDR2 reads SASEGT. V dropped 3 bases and J dropped 3 bases, with 9 bases sitting between them. The CDR3 sequence is CASSEVRIYEQYF. The CDR3 DNA sequence: TGTGCCAGCAGTGAGGTCAGAATCTACGAGCAGTACTTC.

The V and J genes are TRBV19 and TRBJ2-6; a possible D gene is TRBD2 (5 bases). The CDR3 spans 18 residues. V was trimmed by 6 bases and J by 4 bases, leaving 22 bases between them. The germline V gene encodes CDR1 LNHDA and CDR2 SQIVND (reference sequence). In nucleotides, the CDR3 is TGTGCCAGTAGACCTACCACCTCGCCGGGGAAAGGGGCCAACGTCCTGACTTTC. Translation gives CASRPTTSPGKGANVLTF.

V gene TRBV7-6 combines with J gene TRBJ2-3; D may be TRBD2 (6 bases). V lost 5 bases and J 0 bases, leaving 18 bases between the germline ends. The CDR3 runs to 17 residues. The germline CDR1 and CDR2 sequences are SGHVS and FNYEAQ. CDR3 residues: CASSLSPAGSSTDTQYF. The CDR3 DNA reads as TGTGCCAGCAGCCTAAGCCCCGCGGGATCTAGCACAGATACGCAGTATTTT.

The V and J genes are TRBV11-2 and TRBJ1-2; TRBD1 aligns across 11 bases. CDR1 and CDR2 (germline): SGHAT, FQNNGV. This CDR3 comprises 18 residues. J lost 3 bases, V lost 4 bases, and 13 bases had no gene match. The CDR3, as DNA: TGTGCCAGCAGCTCCCGACTGGACAGGGGGCGCGACGACTATGGCTACACCTTC. Its protein product is CASSSRLDRGRDDYGYTF.

The rearrangement links TRBV6-5 to TRBJ2-2; 8 bases line up with TRBD1. The CDR3 runs to 15 residues. V was pared by 2 bases and J by 4 bases, with 3 bases of the junction left unmatched. The V gene's germline CDR1 is MNHEY and CDR2 SVGAGI. CDR3 region: CASSYLGQGTGELFF. CDR3 nucleotides: TGTGCCAGCAGTTACCTTGGACAGGGCACCGGGGAGCTGTTTTTT.

The chain joins TRBV4-1 to TRBJ1-3; D remains unclear. The V gene lost 2 bases and the J gene lost 3 bases, with 8 bases spanning the gap. The V gene's germline CDR1 is MGHRA and CDR2 YSYEKL. This CDR3 is 14 amino acids long. The CDR3 DNA sequence: TGCGCCAGCAGCCAACCGGGTGGTGGAAACACCATATATTTT. Translated, it gives CASSQPGGGNTIYF.

This clone was detected only once. The V and J genes are TRBV7-2 and TRBJ1-3; maybe TRBD1 (5 bases). V was pared by 2 bases and J by 2 bases, with 16 bases between. Germline V gene sequence: CDR1 SGHTA, CDR2 FQGNSA. This CDR3 has 17 residues. The CDR3 DNA is TGTGCCAGCAGCTTATTCGGCGGGGGAACCACTGGAAACACCATATATTTT. It specifies CASSLFGGGTTGNTIYF.

The gene calls are TRBV27 and TRBJ1-1; D is uncertain. The V gene's germline CDR1 is MNHEY and CDR2 SMNVEV (reference sequence). CDR3 length: 13 amino acids. Trimming removed 1 base at V and 3 bases at J, with 6 bases between. CDR3 nucleotide sequence: TGTGCCAGCAGTTTATATCGGTACACTGAAGCTTTCTTT. Its translation is CASSLYRYTEAFF.

The rearrangement joins TRBV5-4 to TRBJ2-5; D is possibly TRBD2 (5 bases). Trimming removed 3 bases at V and 1 base at J, with 16 bases between. The germline V gene encodes CDR1 SGHNT and CDR2 YYREEE (reference sequence). The CDR3 covers 16 residues. The CDR3 spells CASSSGSERLQETQYF. In nucleotides, the CDR3 is TGTGCCAGCAGCTCGGGGAGTGAGCGGCTCCAAGAGACCCAGTACTTC. The full variable domain, its missing parts supplied by reference TRBV5-4 and TRBJ2-5, is ETGVTQSPTHLIKTRGQQVTLRCSSQSGHNTVSWYQQALGQGPQFIFQYYREEENGRGNFPPRFSGLQFPNYSSELNVNALELDDSALYLCASSSGSERLQETQYFGPGTRLLVL.

The count of this clone is one. This chain uses TRBV9 with TRBJ1-3; D is ambiguous. Per germline, CDR1 SGDLS and CDR2 YYNGEE. The V end lost 0 bases, the J end lost 6 bases, and 7 bases lay between the germline ends. CDR3 length: 13 amino acids. The CDR3: CASSVGALNTIYF. The CDR3 DNA reads as TGTGCCAGCAGCGTAGGGGCCCTAAACACCATATATTTT. The variable domain in full, completed from reference TRBV9 and TRBJ1-3, reads DSGVTQTPKHLITATGQRVTLRCSPRSGDLSVYWYQQSLDQGLQFLIQYYNGEERAKGNILERFSAQQFPDLHSELNLSSLELGDSALYFCASSVGALNTIYFGEGSWLTVV.

This chain uses TRBV19 with TRBJ2-2, with a weak D call TRBD2 (6 bases). The CDR3 has 15 amino acids. V lost 5 bases, J lost 5 bases, and 15 bases lay in between. Per the germline V gene, CDR1 is LNHDA and CDR2 is SQIVND (reference sequence). The CDR3 sequence: CASSPRLEPTGELFF. CDR3 DNA sequence: TGTGCCAGTAGTCCCCGACTAGAGCCTACCGGGGAGCTGTTTTTT.

This clone was detected only once. This chain joins TRBV10-3 and TRBJ2-2; TRBD1 is a possible D gene (5 bases). The V end was cut by 10 bases, the J end by 5 bases, with 17 bases between. The germline V gene has CDR1 ENHRY and CDR2 SYGVKD. This CDR3 is 14 amino acids long. The CDR3 loop reads CASRAGIMTGELFF. The DNA for the CDR3 is TGTGCCAGCCGGGCAGGGATAATGACCGGGGAGCTGTTTTTT.

This chain uses TRBV19 with TRBJ1-2; the match to TRBD1 covers 8 bases. The CDR3 has 16 amino acids. With V trimmed by 4 bases and J by 4 bases, 11 bases remained unmatched. Germline CDR1 is LNHDA and CDR2 is SQIVND (reference sequence). CDR3 sequence: CASSTYGTGLFYGYTF. CDR3 coding DNA: TGTGCCAGTAGTACATACGGGACAGGACTCTTCTATGGCTACACCTTC.